This T cell receptor (beta chain) was captured in a study of CD8+CD57+ T cells in acquired aplastic anemia. Study context: DNA recovered from sorted CD4+ and CD8+ cells had a mean of approximately 3.4 ug. General observations from the study: It was found that under 30 CD8+ CDR3 sequences were shared between patients and controls.

Patients picked for sequencing had shown CD8+CD57+ cell expansion detected by flow cytometry. Among the patients, all had severe acquired aplastic anemia. The blood sampling took place in patients who had so far received no therapy. This clonotype was detected once. Its antigen is not known. Genomic DNA, the template, was used for profiling of the TCR beta VDJ and CDR3. Each CDR3 protein is one row after TCRdb ran MiXCR on the reads. Of approximately 170,000 distinct CDR3 sequences in the sample, roughly 45% are singletons; the top ten hold 2.5% to 4%. The germline V and J ends were trimmed by 1 base and 4 bases, with 5 bases remaining between them. This CDR3 has 12 residues. Germline CDR1 and CDR2: SGHNT and YYREEE (reference sequence).

V usage is TRBV5-4 and J usage is TRBJ2-5; D gene uncertain. The material sequenced was sorted CD4+, CD8+, or CD8+CD57+ T cells (not recorded which) from PBMCs. The sequence was collected from a human donor with aplastic anemia. The CDR3 spells CASSLHRETQYF. The DNA of the CDR3 is TGTGCCAGCAGCTTGCACAGAGAGACCCAGTACTTC.